This TCR beta chain was captured by sequencing in a study of blood T cell repertoires in COVID-19. Overall study: There were acute and convalescent COVID-19 samples, and they came from the United States, Italy and Spain. Sources were T cells, B-cell-depleted T cells, or PBMCs; the material itself was cDNA or gDNA.

Under the authors' procedure: Reference gene primer amplification yielded estimated nucleated cell counts. Profiled with immunoSEQ multiplex PCR; TCRdb holds only in-frame clones, not every one. V and J calls and clone size follow that table, whereas D and trimming were derived from the DNA. The sample holds a few hundred thousand clones, around 88% seen once. Trimming took 4 bases from V and 3 from J; bases not matched to a gene: 19. Germline V gives CDR1 SGHRS, CDR2 YFSETQ. The CDR3 runs to 19 residues. The sequence was obtained from a man under 40 with active or convalescent COVID-19. This chain connects TRBV5-1 to TRBJ2-7, with 10 bases matching TRBD1. Sequencing was carried out using peripheral blood. In DNA, the CDR3 is TGCGCCAGCAGCACACCCCCGGGGGTGGGACAGGGGAATTTCTACGAGCAGTACTTC. This encodes CASSTPPGVGQGNFYEQYF.